The source of this TCR beta chain is a study of blood T cell repertoires in COVID-19. The repertoire was sequenced with immunoSEQ multiplex PCR; TCRdb's copy has only in-frame clones and lacks some. The sample records around 62,000 clones, roughly 88% being singletons. Trimming cost V 4 bases and J 7 bases; bases outside gene matches: 7. Looked up from germline, CDR1 is LGHDT and CDR2 is YNNKEL (reference sequence). The CDR3 loop spans 15 amino acids. Seattle-derived patients entered the study during active infection and were followed longitudinally. Sequencing was done on a sample of peripheral blood. The chain uses TRBV3-1 (or the pseudogene TRBV3-2) and TRBJ2-3, with TRBD2 matching 11 bases. This sequence was found in a woman in her sixties with COVID-19, enrolled during active disease. CDR3 residues: CASSPSVTSGNTQYF. In nucleotides, the CDR3 is TGTGCCAGCAGCCCCTCGGTGACTAGCGGGAATACGCAGTATTTT.